This TCR beta chain was observed in a study of blood T cell repertoires in COVID-19. The overall study: COVID-19 samples from acute and convalescent phases originated in the United States, Italy and Spain.

Authors' analysis steps: Scientists estimated how many nucleated cells there were by amplifying reference gene primers. Using immunoSEQ multiplex PCR, the repertoire was profiled, and TCRdb retains in-frame clones only, with some absent. V and J calls and clone size follow that table, whereas D and trimming were derived from the DNA. The table shows some 170,000 clones, with over 80% occurring only once. V dropped 7 bases and J dropped 8 bases, with 11 bases sitting between them. The germline CDR1 and CDR2 sequences are MNHEY and SVGAGI. The CDR3 has 12 amino acids. The chain couples TRBV6-5 to TRBJ2-2, with no clear D. Material for sequencing was peripheral blood. The receptor was derived from a woman aged 50 to 65 with acute or convalescent COVID-19. Here the CDR3 DNA reads TGTGCCAGCATTAAACTGAATGGGGAGCTGTTTTTT. Translation: CASIKLNGELFF.